This is a list of T cell receptor beta chains from one sample in a study of T cells in Graves' hyperthyroidism and ophthalmopathy. TCRdb called the multiplex PCR reads again in MiXCR, with one record for every CDR3 protein. There are roughly 260,000 distinct CDR3 sequences in the sample; 13% to 15% occur only once, and less than 15% lies in the top ten. The specimen sequenced was blood. These receptors were taken from a woman in her 40s with Graves' hyperthyroidism that later progressed to Graves' ophthalmopathy. Both conserved end residues are part of each CDR3. The order of the fields is D gene, J gene, V gene, clone size, CDR3 protein, CDR3 DNA. The D gene is left open where the match is weak. Not every row has a clone size; where given, it reads once, few, many or a size class.

D gene: TRBD2
J gene: TRBJ2-1
V gene: TRBV11-2
clone size: -
CDR3 protein: CASSKPGLAPNNEQFF
CDR3 DNA: TGTGCCAGCAGCAAACCGGGACTAGCGCCCAACAATGAGCAGTTCTTC

D gene: -
J gene: TRBJ2-3
V gene: TRBV10-2
clone size: many
CDR3 protein: CASSPTGENTDTQYF
CDR3 DNA: TGCGCCAGCAGCCCAACGGGAGAGAACACAGATACGCAGTATTTT

D gene: -
J gene: TRBJ1-5
V gene: TRBV28
clone size: many
CDR3 protein: CASSPRSYRTDQPQHF
CDR3 DNA: TGTGCCAGCAGTCCCCGCTCCTACAGGACTGATCAGCCCCAGCATTTT

D gene: -
J gene: TRBJ1-1
V gene: TRBV20-1
clone size: many
CDR3 protein: CSAKMPPGFTEAFF
CDR3 DNA: TGCAGTGCAAAGATGCCTCCGGGCTTCACTGAAGCTTTCTTT

D gene: TRBD2
J gene: TRBJ2-3
V gene: TRBV28
clone size: few
CDR3 protein: CASSQAASGRADTQYF
CDR3 DNA: TGTGCCAGCAGCCAAGCCGCTAGCGGGAGAGCAGATACGCAGTATTTT

D gene: -
J gene: TRBJ2-1
V gene: TRBV28
clone size: many
CDR3 protein: CASSTGNEQFF
CDR3 DNA: TGTGCCAGCAGTACAGGAAATGAGCAGTTCTTC

D gene: -
J gene: TRBJ1-2
V gene: TRBV27
clone size: -
CDR3 protein: CASRPSRVNYGYTF
CDR3 DNA: TGTGCCAGCAGACCCAGTAGGGTTAACTATGGCTACACCTTC

D gene: TRBD2
J gene: TRBJ2-1
V gene: TRBV28
clone size: -
CDR3 protein: CASSGGAGDPYNEQFF
CDR3 DNA: TGTGCCAGCAGTGGGGGAGCGGGAGACCCCTACAATGAGCAGTTCTTC

D gene: -
J gene: TRBJ2-1
V gene: TRBV4-1
clone size: few
CDR3 protein: CASSHLQLPYNEQFF
CDR3 DNA: TGCGCCAGCAGCCATCTCCAGTTGCCTTACAATGAGCAGTTCTTC

D gene: TRBD1
J gene: TRBJ2-7
V gene: TRBV19
clone size: many
CDR3 protein: CASSRDGTGTYEQYF
CDR3 DNA: TGTGCCAGTAGTCGAGACGGGACAGGGACCTACGAGCAGTACTTC

D gene: TRBD2
J gene: TRBJ2-5
V gene: TRBV5-8
clone size: few
CDR3 protein: CASSFASGKRGETQYF
CDR3 DNA: TGTGCCAGCAGCTTCGCTAGCGGGAAACGGGGAGAGACCCAGTACTTC

D gene: -
J gene: TRBJ1-1
V gene: TRBV6-5
clone size: many
CDR3 protein: CASSYSRGTEAFF
CDR3 DNA: TGTGCCAGCAGTTACTCTAGGGGGACTGAAGCTTTCTTT

D gene: -
J gene: TRBJ1-1
V gene: TRBV11-2
clone size: many
CDR3 protein: CASSLDFRAVTEAFF
CDR3 DNA: TGTGCCAGCAGCTTAGATTTTAGGGCGGTCACTGAAGCTTTCTTT

D gene: -
J gene: TRBJ2-5
V gene: TRBV7-8
clone size: many
CDR3 protein: CASSSIGHQVLEETQYF
CDR3 DNA: TGTGCCAGCAGTTCGATAGGCCATCAGGTACTGGAAGAGACCCAGTACTTC

D gene: -
J gene: TRBJ1-2
V gene: TRBV29-1
clone size: few
CDR3 protein: CSVSGGEIGYTF
CDR3 DNA: TGCAGCGTATCAGGCGGGGAGATTGGCTACACCTTC

D gene: -
J gene: TRBJ2-6
V gene: TRBV7-9
clone size: -
CDR3 protein: CASSGYSGANVLTF
CDR3 DNA: TGTGCCAGCAGCGGGTACTCTGGGGCCAACGTCCTGACTTTC

D gene: TRBD2
J gene: TRBJ2-1
V gene: TRBV6-5
clone size: many
CDR3 protein: CASSYLSGRSVNEQFF
CDR3 DNA: TGTGCCAGCAGTTACCTAAGCGGGAGATCTGTCAATGAGCAGTTCTTC

D gene: -
J gene: TRBJ1-4
V gene: TRBV24-1
clone size: many
CDR3 protein: CATSDGPRLFF
CDR3 DNA: TGTGCCACCAGTGATGGCCCTAGATTGTTTTTT

D gene: -
J gene: TRBJ1-1
V gene: TRBV6-2/TRBV6-3
clone size: -
CDR3 protein: CAKSGTLNTEAFF
CDR3 DNA: TGTGCCAAGAGCGGAACGTTGAACACTGAAGCTTTCTTT

D gene: -
J gene: TRBJ2-3
V gene: TRBV12-5
clone size: many
CDR3 protein: CASGLANKAQHSSTDTQYF
CDR3 DNA: TGTGCTAGTGGTTTGGCCAACAAGGCCCAGCATTCTAGCACAGATACGCAGTATTTT

D gene: TRBD1
J gene: TRBJ2-7
V gene: TRBV25-1
clone size: many
CDR3 protein: CASSERQGPSYEQYF
CDR3 DNA: TGTGCCAGCAGTGAACGACAGGGGCCCTCCTACGAGCAGTACTTC

D gene: TRBD2
J gene: TRBJ2-1
V gene: TRBV20-1
clone size: many
CDR3 protein: CSARRAGVASSNEQFF
CDR3 DNA: TGCAGTGCTAGACGAGCGGGGGTTGCCTCTAGTAATGAGCAGTTCTTC

D gene: -
J gene: TRBJ1-1
V gene: TRBV19
clone size: many
CDR3 protein: CASSQDAWIMNTEAFF
CDR3 DNA: TGTGCCAGTAGTCAGGACGCCTGGATTATGAACACTGAAGCTTTCTTT

D gene: -
J gene: TRBJ1-1
V gene: TRBV28
clone size: many
CDR3 protein: CATLNLNTEAFF
CDR3 DNA: TGTGCCACCTTAAATTTGAACACTGAAGCTTTCTTT

D gene: TRBD1
J gene: TRBJ1-1
V gene: TRBV5-1
clone size: many
CDR3 protein: CASSFWTGPNMNTEAFF
CDR3 DNA: TGCGCCAGCAGCTTCTGGACAGGGCCGAATATGAACACTGAAGCTTTCTTT

D gene: TRBD1
J gene: TRBJ2-5
V gene: TRBV7-9
clone size: many
CDR3 protein: CASSYGTGRTETQYF
CDR3 DNA: TGTGCCAGCAGCTACGGGACAGGGAGGACCGAGACCCAGTACTTC

D gene: TRBD2
J gene: TRBJ2-2
V gene: TRBV28
clone size: few
CDR3 protein: CASSLLAGGGTGELFF
CDR3 DNA: TGTGCCAGCAGCCTTTTAGCGGGAGGGGGCACCGGGGAGCTGTTTTTT

D gene: TRBD2
J gene: TRBJ2-2
V gene: TRBV2
clone size: few
CDR3 protein: CASGGGLAGLTGELFF
CDR3 DNA: TGTGCCAGCGGGGGAGGACTAGCGGGACTGACCGGGGAGCTGTTTTTT

D gene: -
J gene: TRBJ2-5
V gene: TRBV25-1
clone size: many
CDR3 protein: CASSSPAQGIQETQYF
CDR3 DNA: TGTGCCAGCAGTTCCCCAGCGCAGGGTATCCAAGAGACCCAGTACTTC

D gene: TRBD2
J gene: TRBJ2-2
V gene: TRBV28
clone size: many
CDR3 protein: CASSLGLVNTGELFF
CDR3 DNA: TGTGCCAGCAGCCTGGGACTAGTCAACACCGGGGAGCTGTTTTTT

D gene: -
J gene: TRBJ1-3
V gene: TRBV27
clone size: many
CDR3 protein: CASGLQGSGNTIYF
CDR3 DNA: TGTGCCAGCGGGCTACAGGGTTCCGGAAACACCATATATTTT

D gene: -
J gene: TRBJ1-5
V gene: TRBV2
clone size: many
CDR3 protein: CASRGQPPRTPQHF
CDR3 DNA: TGTGCCAGCAGGGGACAACCGCCCAGGACGCCCCAGCATTTT

D gene: -
J gene: TRBJ1-1
V gene: TRBV12-3/TRBV12-4
clone size: -
CDR3 protein: CASSSGTWGTEAFF
CDR3 DNA: TGTGCCAGCAGTTCCGGGACATGGGGGACTGAAGCTTTCTTT

D gene: -
J gene: TRBJ2-1
V gene: TRBV19
clone size: many
CDR3 protein: CASTNPRMNEQFF
CDR3 DNA: TGTGCCAGTACGAACCCCAGGATGAATGAGCAGTTCTTC

D gene: TRBD2
J gene: TRBJ2-1
V gene: TRBV7-4
clone size: many
CDR3 protein: CASSSRTSGNYNEQFF
CDR3 DNA: TGTGCCAGCAGTTCCAGGACTAGCGGGAATTACAATGAGCAGTTCTTC

D gene: -
J gene: TRBJ1-5
V gene: TRBV28
clone size: many
CDR3 protein: CASSFPRGGGGQPQHF
CDR3 DNA: TGTGCCAGCAGTTTCCCTCGGGGGGGAGGTGGTCAGCCCCAGCATTTT

D gene: TRBD1
J gene: TRBJ1-5
V gene: TRBV19
clone size: few
CDR3 protein: CASSTPGQGYQPQHF
CDR3 DNA: TGTGCCAGTAGTACCCCGGGACAGGGTTATCAGCCCCAGCATTTT

D gene: TRBD2
J gene: TRBJ2-1
V gene: TRBV11-2
clone size: few
CDR3 protein: CASSPLAGTNEQFF
CDR3 DNA: TGTGCCAGCAGCCCTCTAGCGGGAACCAATGAGCAGTTCTTC

D gene: TRBD1
J gene: TRBJ2-7
V gene: TRBV28
clone size: many
CDR3 protein: CASSLFFGTASYEQYF
CDR3 DNA: TGTGCCAGCAGTTTATTTTTCGGGACAGCCTCCTACGAGCAGTACTTC

D gene: -
J gene: TRBJ2-3
V gene: TRBV5-4
clone size: -
CDR3 protein: CATEGRGSLSTDTQYF
CDR3 DNA: TGTGCCACCGAAGGGAGGGGGAGCCTCAGCACAGATACGCAGTATTTT